What follows is one T cell receptor (beta chain) and its context. The data were obtained in a study of T cells after yellow fever vaccination. The V gene's germline CDR1 is DFQATT and CDR2 SNEGSKA (reference sequence). The CDR3 covers 11 residues. V lost 5 bases to trimming and J lost 7 bases, with 8 bases between them. MiXCR, applied by TCRdb to the 5' RACE reads, yields one record per CDR3 protein. The sample shows 450,000 to 550,000 distinct CDR3 sequences, just over 20% of them seen only once. The receptor was derived from a man aged 18 to 35 who received the YFV17D yellow fever vaccine. Sequenced here: PBMCs, sampled roughly 23 days after the first yellow fever vaccination. This rearrangement joins TRBV20-1 to TRBJ2-2; no definite D call. Written as DNA, the CDR3 is TGCAGTGCTCCCTGGGGCGGGGAGCTGTTTTTT. Translating gives CSAPWGGELFF.